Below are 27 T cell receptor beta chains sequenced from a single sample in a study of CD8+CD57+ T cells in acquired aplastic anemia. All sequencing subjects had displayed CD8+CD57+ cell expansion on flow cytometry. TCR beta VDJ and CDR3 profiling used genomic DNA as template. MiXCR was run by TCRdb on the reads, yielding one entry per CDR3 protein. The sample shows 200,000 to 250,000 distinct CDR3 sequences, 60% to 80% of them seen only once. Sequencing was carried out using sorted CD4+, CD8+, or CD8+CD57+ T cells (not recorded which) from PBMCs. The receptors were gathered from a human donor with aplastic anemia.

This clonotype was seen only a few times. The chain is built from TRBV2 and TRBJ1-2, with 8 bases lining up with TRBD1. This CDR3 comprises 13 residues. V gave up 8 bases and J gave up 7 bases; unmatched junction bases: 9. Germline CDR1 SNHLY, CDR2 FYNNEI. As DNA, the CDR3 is TGTGCCAGCCGCCAGGGGGCGGTGGGTGGCTACACCTTC. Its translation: CASRQGAVGGYTF.

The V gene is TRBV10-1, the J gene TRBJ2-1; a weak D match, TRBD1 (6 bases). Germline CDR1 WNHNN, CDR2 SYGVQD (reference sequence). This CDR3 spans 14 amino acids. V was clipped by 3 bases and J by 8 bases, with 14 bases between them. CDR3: CASSDTTGSDEQFF. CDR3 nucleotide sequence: TGCGCCAGCAGTGACACCACAGGGAGCGATGAGCAGTTCTTC.

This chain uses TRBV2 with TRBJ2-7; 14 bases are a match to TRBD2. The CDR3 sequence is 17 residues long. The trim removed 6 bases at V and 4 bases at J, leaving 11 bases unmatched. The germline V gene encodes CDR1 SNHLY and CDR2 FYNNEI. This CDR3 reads CASSLPRTSGGTYEQYF. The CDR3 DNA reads TGTGCCAGCAGCTTACCTCGGACTAGCGGGGGGACATACGAGCAGTACTTC.

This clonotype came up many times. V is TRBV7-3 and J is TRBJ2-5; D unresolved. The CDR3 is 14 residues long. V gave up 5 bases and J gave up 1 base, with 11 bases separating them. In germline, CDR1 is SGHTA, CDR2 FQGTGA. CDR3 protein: CASSPGPSQETQYF. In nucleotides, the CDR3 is TGTGCCAGCAGCCCCGGGCCCTCCCAAGAGACCCAGTACTTC.

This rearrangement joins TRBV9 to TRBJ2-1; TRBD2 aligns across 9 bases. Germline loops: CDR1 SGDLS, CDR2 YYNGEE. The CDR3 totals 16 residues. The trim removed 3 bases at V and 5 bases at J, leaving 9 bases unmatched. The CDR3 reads CASSALSVAGDNEQFF. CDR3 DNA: TGTGCCAGCAGCGCCCTGTCGGTAGCGGGAGACAATGAGCAGTTCTTC.

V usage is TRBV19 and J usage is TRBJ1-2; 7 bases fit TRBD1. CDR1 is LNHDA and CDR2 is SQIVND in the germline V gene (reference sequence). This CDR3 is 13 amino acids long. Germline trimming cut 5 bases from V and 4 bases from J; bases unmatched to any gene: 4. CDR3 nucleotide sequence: TGTGCCAGTAGTGAACAGGGGAGCTATGGCTACACCTTC. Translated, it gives CASSEQGSYGYTF.

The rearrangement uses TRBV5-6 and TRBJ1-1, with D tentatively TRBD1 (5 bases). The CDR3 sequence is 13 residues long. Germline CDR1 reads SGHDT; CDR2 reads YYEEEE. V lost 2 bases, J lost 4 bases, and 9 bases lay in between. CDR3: CASSLDRGTEAFF. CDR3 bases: TGTGCCAGCAGCTTAGATAGGGGCACTGAAGCTTTCTTT.

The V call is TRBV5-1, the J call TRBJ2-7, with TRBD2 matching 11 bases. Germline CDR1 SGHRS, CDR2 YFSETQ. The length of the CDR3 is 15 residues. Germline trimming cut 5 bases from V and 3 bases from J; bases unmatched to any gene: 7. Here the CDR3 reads CASRPLAGGVYEQYF. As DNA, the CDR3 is TGCGCCAGCAGACCGCTAGCGGGAGGCGTCTACGAGCAGTACTTC.

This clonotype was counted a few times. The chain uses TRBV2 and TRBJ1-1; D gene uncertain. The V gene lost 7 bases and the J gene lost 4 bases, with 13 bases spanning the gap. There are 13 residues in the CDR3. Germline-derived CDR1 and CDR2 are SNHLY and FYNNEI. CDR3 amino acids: CASTTPRPTEAFF. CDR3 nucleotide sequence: TGTGCCAGCACTACACCGAGACCCACTGAAGCTTTCTTT.

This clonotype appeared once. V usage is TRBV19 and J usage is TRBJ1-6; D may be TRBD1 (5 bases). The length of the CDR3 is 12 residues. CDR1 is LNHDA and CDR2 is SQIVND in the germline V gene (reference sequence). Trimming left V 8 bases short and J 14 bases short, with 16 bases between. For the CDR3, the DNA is TGTGCCAGTTCCCCGGGCAGGGCTTCCCTCCACTTT. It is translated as CASSPGRASLHF. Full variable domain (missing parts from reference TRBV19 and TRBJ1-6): DGGITQSPKYLFRKEGQNVTLSCEQNLNHDAMYWYRQDPGQGLRLIYYSQIVNDFQKGDIAEGYSVSREKKESFPLTVTSAQKNPTAFYLCASSPGRASLHFGNGTRLTVT.

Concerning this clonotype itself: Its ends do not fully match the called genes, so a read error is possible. The CDR3 loop is CASSHQGVSEEKLSF. The CDR3 region has the DNA TGTGCCAGCAGCCACCAGGGAGTATCTGAGGAAAAACTGTCTTTT. The chain joins TRBV3-1 to TRBJ1-4; a possible D gene is TRBD1 (5 bases). CDR3 size: 15 residues. Germline CDR1 and CDR2: LGHDT and YNNKEL (reference sequence).

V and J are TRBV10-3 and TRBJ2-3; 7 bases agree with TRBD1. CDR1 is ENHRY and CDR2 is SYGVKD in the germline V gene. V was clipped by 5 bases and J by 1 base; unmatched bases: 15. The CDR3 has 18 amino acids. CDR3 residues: CAISFGTSRGLRTDTQYF. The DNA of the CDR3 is TGTGCCATCAGTTTTGGGACATCGAGGGGGCTTCGCACAGATACGCAGTATTTT.

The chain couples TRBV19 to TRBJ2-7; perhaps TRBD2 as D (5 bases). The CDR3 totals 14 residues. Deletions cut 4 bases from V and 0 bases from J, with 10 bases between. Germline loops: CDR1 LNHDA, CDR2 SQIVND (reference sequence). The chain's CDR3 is CASSRSGSSYEQYF. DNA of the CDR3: TGTGCCAGTAGTAGAAGCGGAAGCTCCTACGAGCAGTACTTC.

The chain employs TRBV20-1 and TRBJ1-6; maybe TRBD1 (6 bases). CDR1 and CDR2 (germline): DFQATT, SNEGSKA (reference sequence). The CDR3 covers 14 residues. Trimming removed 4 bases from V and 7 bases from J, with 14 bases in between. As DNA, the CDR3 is TGCAGTGCTAATAGGGACACCTCCAATTCACCCCTCCACTTT. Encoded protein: CSANRDTSNSPLHF.

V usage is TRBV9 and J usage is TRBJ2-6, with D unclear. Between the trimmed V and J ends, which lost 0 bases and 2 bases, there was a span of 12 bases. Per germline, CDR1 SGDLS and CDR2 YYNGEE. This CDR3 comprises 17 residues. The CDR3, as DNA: TGTGCCAGCAGCGTAGGGGCGTCAGCAACTGGGGCCAACGTCCTGACTTTC. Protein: CASSVGASATGANVLTF.

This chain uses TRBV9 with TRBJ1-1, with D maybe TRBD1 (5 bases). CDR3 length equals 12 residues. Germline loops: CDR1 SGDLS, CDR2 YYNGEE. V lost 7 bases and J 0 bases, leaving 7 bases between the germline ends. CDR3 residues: CASGALNTEAFF. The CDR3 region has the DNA TGTGCCAGCGGGGCCCTGAACACTGAAGCTTTCTTT. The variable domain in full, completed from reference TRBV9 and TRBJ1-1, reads DSGVTQTPKHLITATGQRVTLRCSPRSGDLSVYWYQQSLDQGLQFLIQYYNGEERAKGNILERFSAQQFPDLHSELNLSSLELGDSALYFCASGALNTEAFFGQGTRLTVV.

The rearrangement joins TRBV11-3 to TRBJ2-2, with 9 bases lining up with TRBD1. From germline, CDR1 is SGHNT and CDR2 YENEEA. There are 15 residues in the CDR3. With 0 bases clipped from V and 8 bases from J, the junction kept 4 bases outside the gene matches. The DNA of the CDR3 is TGTGCCAGCAGCTTAGACGGACAGGGGTCTGGGGAGCTGTTTTTT. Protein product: CASSLDGQGSGELFF.

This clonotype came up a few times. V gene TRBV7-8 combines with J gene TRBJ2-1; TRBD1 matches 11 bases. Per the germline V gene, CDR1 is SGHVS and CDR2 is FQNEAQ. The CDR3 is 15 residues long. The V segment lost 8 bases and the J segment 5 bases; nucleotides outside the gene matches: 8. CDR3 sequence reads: CASAWRGQGDNEQFF. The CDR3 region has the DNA TGTGCCAGCGCATGGCGGGGACAGGGGGACAATGAGCAGTTCTTC.

The CDR3 DNA follows: TGTGCCAGCAGTTTGTCGGGTATCGATGAGCAGTTCTTC. Translation: CASSLSGIDEQFF. The gene calls are TRBV12-3 or TRBV12-4 and TRBJ2-5, with no clear D. Matching the DNA end better, TRBJ2-1 makes the J call doubtful. CDR3 length: 13 residues.

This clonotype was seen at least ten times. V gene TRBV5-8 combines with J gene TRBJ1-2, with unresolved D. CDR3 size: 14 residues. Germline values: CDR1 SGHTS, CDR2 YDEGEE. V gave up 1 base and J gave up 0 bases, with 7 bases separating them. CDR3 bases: TGTGCCAGCAGCTTGAGGTTCGCTAACTATGGCTACACCTTC. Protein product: CASSLRFANYGYTF.

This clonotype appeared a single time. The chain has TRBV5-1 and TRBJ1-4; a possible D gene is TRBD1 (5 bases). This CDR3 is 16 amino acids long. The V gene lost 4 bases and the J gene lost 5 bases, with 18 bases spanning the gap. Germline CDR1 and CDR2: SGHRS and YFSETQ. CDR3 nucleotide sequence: TGCGCCAGCAGCCTGAGGCCTAGGGACTTAAATGAAAAACTGTTTTTT. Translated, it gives CASSLRPRDLNEKLFF.

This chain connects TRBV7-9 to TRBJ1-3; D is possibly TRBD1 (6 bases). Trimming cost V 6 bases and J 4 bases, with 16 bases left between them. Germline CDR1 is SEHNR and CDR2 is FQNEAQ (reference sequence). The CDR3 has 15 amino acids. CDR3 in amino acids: CASSYSQGSGNTIYF. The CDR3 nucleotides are TGTGCCAGCAGTTACTCGCAGGGGAGCGGAAACACCATATATTTT.

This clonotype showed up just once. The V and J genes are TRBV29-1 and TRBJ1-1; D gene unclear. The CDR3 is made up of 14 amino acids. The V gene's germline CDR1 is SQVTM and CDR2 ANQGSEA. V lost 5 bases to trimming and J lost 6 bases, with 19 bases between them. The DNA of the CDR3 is TGCAGCGTTAGACCGGGCCCTCAGGACGCTGAAGCTTTCTTT. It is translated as CSVRPGPQDAEAFF.

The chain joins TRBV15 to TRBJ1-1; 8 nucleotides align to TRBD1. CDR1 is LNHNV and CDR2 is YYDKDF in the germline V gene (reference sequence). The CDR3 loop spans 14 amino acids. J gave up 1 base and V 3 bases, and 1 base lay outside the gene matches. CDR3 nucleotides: TGTGCCACCAGCAGCGGACAGGGGAACACTGAAGCTTTCTTT. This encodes CATSSGQGNTEAFF.

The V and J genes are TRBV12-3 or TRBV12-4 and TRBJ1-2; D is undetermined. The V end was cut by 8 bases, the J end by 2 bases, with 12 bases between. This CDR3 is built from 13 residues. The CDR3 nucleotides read TGTGCCAGCGTTGCCGCGGGAAACTATGGCTACACCTTC. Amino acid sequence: CASVAAGNYGYTF.

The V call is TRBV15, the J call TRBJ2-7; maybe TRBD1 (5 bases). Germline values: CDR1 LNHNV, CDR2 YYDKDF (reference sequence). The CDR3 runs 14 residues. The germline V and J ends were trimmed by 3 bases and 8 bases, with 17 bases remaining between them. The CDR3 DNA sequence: TGTGCCACCAGCAGCTTAGCAGGCAGGGCTCAGCAGTACTTC. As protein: CATSSLAGRAQQYF.

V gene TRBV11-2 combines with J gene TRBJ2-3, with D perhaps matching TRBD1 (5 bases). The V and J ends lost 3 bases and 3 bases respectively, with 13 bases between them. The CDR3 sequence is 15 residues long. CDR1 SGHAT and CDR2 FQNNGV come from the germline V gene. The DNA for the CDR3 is TGTGCCAGCAGCTTGTTAGGGGTCGGTACAGATACGCAGTATTTT. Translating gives CASSLLGVGTDTQYF.